This passage covers 21 T cell receptor beta chains from one sample sequenced in a study of early T cells in non-severe SARS-CoV-2 infection. A single record per CDR3 protein comes from TCRdb applying MiXCR to the 5' RACE reads. Of tens of thousands of distinct CDR3 sequences listed, 13% are singletons. Sequenced sample: whole blood. Receptors were obtained from an adult who was a healthcare worker with PCR-confirmed SARS-CoV-2 infection or an uninfected control (not recorded which).

The chain employs TRBV2 and TRBJ2-2; D uncertain. V dropped 8 bases and J dropped 3 bases, with 7 bases sitting between them. The CDR3 is 12 residues long. Per germline, CDR1 SNHLY and CDR2 FYNNEI. The CDR3 spells CASGTYTGELFF. CDR3 DNA sequence: TGTGCCAGCGGAACCTACACCGGGGAGCTGTTTTTT. Using reference TRBV2 and TRBJ2-2 for the parts outside the CDR3, the full variable domain is EPEVTQTPSHQVTQMGQEVILRCVPISNHLYFYWYRQILGQKVEFLVSFYNNEISEKSEIFDDQFSVERPDGSNFTLKIRSTKLEDSAMYFCASGTYTGELFFGEGSRLTVL.

The chain couples TRBV12-3 or TRBV12-4 to TRBJ2-5; TRBD2 matches at 10 bases. The CDR3 consists of 17 residues. After removal of 4 bases from V and 5 bases from J, the junction contained 13 bases not matched to a gene. CDR3 sequence reads: CASSSTTSGAPRETQYF. In DNA form, the CDR3 reads TGTGCCAGCAGTTCCACTACTAGCGGGGCCCCGAGGGAGACCCAGTACTTC.

This clonotype has more than one count but fewer than ten. The J gene is TRBJ2-1, the V gene TRBV6-2 or TRBV6-3; tentatively, D is TRBD1 (5 bases). V gave up 0 bases and J gave up 0 bases, with 6 bases separating them. The CDR3 loop spans 15 amino acids. Germline loops: CDR1 MNHEY, CDR2 SVGEGT. DNA for the CDR3: TGTGCCAGCAGTTACTCCGGACACTCCTACAATGAGCAGTTCTTC. It yields the protein CASSYSGHSYNEQFF.

The sample holds many counts of this clonotype. The V gene is TRBV5-1, the J gene TRBJ2-1; 7 nucleotides match TRBD1. Germline CDR1 and CDR2: SGHRS and YFSETQ. Trimming cost V 3 bases and J 4 bases; bases outside gene matches: 10. The CDR3 is 16 amino acids. This CDR3 is CASSSDSGTEYNEQFF. As DNA, the CDR3 is TGCGCCAGCAGCTCAGATTCCGGGACAGAATACAATGAGCAGTTCTTC. Supplemented by reference TRBV5-1 and TRBJ2-1, the full variable domain reads KAGVTQTPRYLIKTRGQQVTLSCSPISGHRSVSWYQQTPGQGLQFLFEYFSETQRNKGNFPGRFSGRQFSNSRSEMNVSTLELGDSALYLCASSSDSGTEYNEQFFGPGTRLTVL.

This clonotype has ten or more counts. This chain joins TRBV12-3 or TRBV12-4 and TRBJ1-5, with D tentatively TRBD1 (5 bases). This CDR3 comprises 14 residues. Trimming left V 3 bases short and J 5 bases short, with 11 bases between. The CDR3 spells CASSFLGVDQPQHF. The CDR3, as DNA: TGTGCCAGCAGTTTTTTAGGGGTGGATCAGCCCCAGCATTTT.

A few counts support this clonotype. The chain recombines TRBV19 with TRBJ2-7; D might be TRBD2 (6 bases). Trimming stripped 5 bases from V and 6 bases from J, with 14 bases between. Germline CDR1 is LNHDA and CDR2 is SQIVND (reference sequence). The CDR3 has 13 residues. The CDR3 spells CASSAGPLGEQYF. As DNA, the CDR3 is TGTGCCAGTAGTGCGGGACCACTGGGCGAGCAGTACTTC.

The chain is built from TRBV6-4 and TRBJ2-7; 10 bases align to TRBD1. Germline loops: CDR1 MRHNA, CDR2 SNTAGT. The CDR3 runs 16 residues. After removal of 0 bases from V and 7 bases from J, the junction contained 9 bases not matched to a gene. Written as DNA, the CDR3 is TGTGCCAGCAGTGACTCCCCCGGGACAGGGGCTGCGGAGCAGTACTTC. This codes for CASSDSPGTGAAEQYF.

This clonotype occurred many times. The V call is TRBV5-6, the J call TRBJ2-2, with D unresolved. The CDR3 has 13 residues. V dropped 2 bases and J dropped 7 bases, with 9 bases sitting between them. From germline, CDR1 is SGHDT and CDR2 YYEEEE. The CDR3 bases are TGTGCCAGCAGCTTTTCTGGAGTCGGGGAGCTGTTTTTT. It codes for CASSFSGVGELFF. The variable domain in full, completed from reference TRBV5-6 and TRBJ2-2, reads DAGVTQSPTHLIKTRGQQVTLRCSPKSGHDTVSWYQQALGQGPQFIFQYYEEEERQRGNFPDRFSGHQFPNYSSELNVNALLLGDSALYLCASSFSGVGELFFGEGSRLTVL.

This clonotype was counted many times. The chain uses TRBV13 and TRBJ1-1; 9 bases agree with TRBD1. The germline V gene encodes CDR1 PRHDT and CDR2 FYEKMQ (reference sequence). The length of the CDR3 is 18 residues. Losses at the gene ends were 3 bases for V and 1 base for J; bases not matched to a gene: 12. DNA for the CDR3: TGTGCCAGCAGCTTTGGGGGAGGGACAGGGATTCAGAACACTGAAGCTTTCTTT. This sequence encodes CASSFGGGTGIQNTEAFF.

This clonotype was seen at least ten times. The chain uses TRBV19 and TRBJ1-4; D might be TRBD1 (5 bases). V was cut by 8 bases and J by 5 bases, with 9 bases left in between. The CDR3 runs to 12 residues. The germline CDR1 and CDR2 sequences are LNHDA and SQIVND (reference sequence). The CDR3, as DNA: TGTGCCAGTCACCGGGGGAATGAAAAACTGTTTTTT. As protein: CASHRGNEKLFF.

This clonotype was observed many times. The J gene is TRBJ2-5, the V gene TRBV7-6; TRBD1 agrees at 10 bases. The CDR3 spans 15 residues. Unmatched junction bases numbered 8, after V lost 5 bases and J lost 5 bases. CDR1 SGHVS and CDR2 FNYEAQ come from the germline V gene. CDR3 in DNA: TGTGCCAGCAGCCCTCGACCGGGACAGGGGGAGACCCAGTACTTC. Translated: CASSPRPGQGETQYF.

V gene TRBV6-5 combines with J gene TRBJ2-7; 10 bases are shared with TRBD2. The CDR3 contains 15 residues. V gave up 0 bases and J gave up 2 bases; unmatched junction bases: 1. Germline assignment: CDR1 MNHEY and CDR2 SVGAGI. DNA of the CDR3: TGTGCCAGCAGTTACTCACTAGCGGGAACCTACGAGCAGTACTTC. This codes for CASSYSLAGTYEQYF.

This clonotype was detected once. The chain joins TRBV11-3 to TRBJ2-1, with 8 nucleotides matching TRBD1. Germline lookup yields CDR1 SGHNT and CDR2 YENEEA. This CDR3 contains 15 residues. Losses at the gene ends were 4 bases for V and 6 bases for J; bases not matched to a gene: 8. The CDR3 DNA follows: TGTGCCAGCAGCTATACCCAGGGGGCAGGCAATGAGCAGTTCTTC. Amino acids: CASSYTQGAGNEQFF.

This clonotype was counted at least ten times. The rearrangement links TRBV5-6 to TRBJ1-1; 7 bases align to TRBD1. This CDR3 has 14 residues. CDR1 SGHDT and CDR2 YYEEEE come from the germline V gene. J lost 4 bases, V lost 4 bases, and 7 bases had no gene match. Written as DNA, the CDR3 is TGTGCCAGCAGCCCAGTAACAGGGGTCACTGAAGCTTTCTTT. This encodes CASSPVTGVTEAFF. Drawing the rest from reference TRBV5-6 and TRBJ1-1, the complete variable domain is DAGVTQSPTHLIKTRGQQVTLRCSPKSGHDTVSWYQQALGQGPQFIFQYYEEEERQRGNFPDRFSGHQFPNYSSELNVNALLLGDSALYLCASSPVTGVTEAFFGQGTRLTVV.

This clonotype was recorded at least ten times. This rearrangement joins TRBV15 to TRBJ1-2; D remains unclear. CDR1 and CDR2 from the germline V gene are LNHNV and YYDKDF (reference sequence). The CDR3 loop spans 16 amino acids. Trimming took 3 bases from V and 9 from J, leaving 23 bases between them. CDR3 protein: CATSRKRVVDPNRYTF. The DNA of the CDR3 is TGTGCCACCAGCAGGAAGCGGGTCGTAGATCCTAATCGCTACACCTTC. The variable domain in full, completed from reference TRBV15 and TRBJ1-2, reads DAMVIQNPRYQVTQFGKPVTLSCSQTLNHNVMYWYQQKSSQAPKLLFHYYDKDFNNEADTPDNFQSRRPNTSFCFLDIRSPGLGDTAMYLCATSRKRVVDPNRYTFGSGTRLTVV.

This clonotype occurred a few times. The chain couples TRBV3-1 to TRBJ1-2, with no clear D. Germline-derived CDR1 and CDR2 are LGHDT and YNNKEL (reference sequence). The CDR3 is 14 residues long. Deletions cut 0 bases from V and 4 bases from J, with 9 bases between. CDR3: CASSQEPGSYGYTF. CDR3 DNA sequence: TGTGCCAGCAGCCAAGAGCCTGGAAGCTATGGCTACACCTTC. The whole variable domain, remainder taken from reference TRBV3-1 and TRBJ1-2, is DTAVSQTPKYLVTQMGNDKSIKCEQNLGHDTMYWYKQDSKKFLKIMFSYNNKELIINETVPNRFSPKSPDKAHLNLHINSLELGDSAVYFCASSQEPGSYGYTFGSGTRLTVV.

Regarding this clonotype: This sequence may be a read error, since a much larger clone differs from it by one base. The chain has TRBV9 and TRBJ1-2; no firm D call. Germline CDR1 SGDLS, CDR2 YYNGEE. The CDR3 consists of 12 residues. The CDR3 sequence is CASSVDSYCYTF. CDR3 sequence (DNA): TGTGCCAGCAGCGTAGACAGCTATTGCTACACCTTC.

There are many counts of this clonotype. The CDR3: CASSPRGEGLHF. CDR3 coding DNA: TGTGCCAGCAGTCCACGGGGGGAGGGCCTCCACTTT. The rearrangement joins TRBV6-5 to TRBJ1-6; possible D gene TRBD1, 5 bases. Germline CDR1 reads MNHEY; CDR2 reads SVGAGI. V lost 5 bases, J lost 15 bases, and 14 bases lay in between. There are 12 residues in the CDR3.

The chain carries TRBV2 and TRBJ2-1, with a tentative D call TRBD2 (5 bases). The CDR3 is 15 residues long. V was trimmed by 7 bases and J by 5 bases, leaving 18 bases between them. Germline CDR1 SNHLY, CDR2 FYNNEI. In nucleotides, the CDR3 is TGTGCCAGCAATAGAAGGACTGGAGGAGACAATGAGCAGTTCTTC. Translation: CASNRRTGGDNEQFF.

This clonotype was recorded at least ten times. The chain employs TRBV5-5 and TRBJ2-3; D is unclear. There are 15 residues in the CDR3. Germline CDR1 SGHKS, CDR2 YYEKEE (reference sequence). V was clipped by 0 bases and J by 0 bases, with 8 bases between them. CDR3 in DNA: TGTGCCAGCAGCTTGGCGCCTACGAGCACAGATACGCAGTATTTT. Its translation is CASSLAPTSTDTQYF.

In this sample, this clonotype turned up many times. This sequence joins TRBV3-1 and TRBJ1-1, with a weak D call TRBD1 (6 bases). The CDR3 loop spans 17 amino acids. Per the germline V gene, CDR1 is LGHDT and CDR2 is YNNKEL (reference sequence). Trimming stripped 0 bases from V and 2 bases from J, with 16 bases between. The CDR3, as DNA: TGTGCCAGCAGCCAAGACGCGGGAGGGGGGGTTAACACTGAAGCTTTCTTT. It codes for CASSQDAGGGVNTEAFF.